The 2 T cell receptor beta chains below come from one sample, sequenced in a study of shared clonotypes between healthy human individuals. TCRdb's copy holds only in-frame clones and misses some; the assay was immunoSEQ multiplex PCR. The sample holds approximately 1.4 million clones, under 99% seen once. Sequenced: naive CD4+ T cells sorted from blood. Subset specified: CD45RA+ positively selected. The receptors here all came from a man aged 25 to 40 in good health.

The chain carries TRBV10-3 and TRBJ2-1; 9 bases agree with TRBD2. The CDR3 has 14 amino acids. V lost 8 bases and J lost 4; bases outside the gene matches: 6. Germline CDR1 and CDR2: ENHRY and SYGVKD. The DNA for the CDR3 is TGTGCCATCTCCCCTAGCGGGAAATACAATGAGCAGTTCTTC. Its protein is CAISPSGKYNEQFF.

This clone was observed once. The chain recombines TRBV6-6 with TRBJ2-7; D gene ambiguous. The germline V gene encodes CDR1 MNHNY and CDR2 SVGAGI (reference sequence). The CDR3 loop spans 14 amino acids. Trimming cost V 8 bases and J 0 bases, with 14 bases left between them. CDR3 in amino acids: CASGTRPLSYEQYF. The CDR3 DNA is TGTGCCAGCGGTACACGACCCCTCTCCTACGAGCAGTACTTC.